This TCR beta chain was recovered during a study of T cell responses to AZD1222 COVID-19 vaccine. The method was immunoSEQ multiplex PCR; TCRdb's version includes in-frame clones alone and lacks a portion of them. This table has about 140,000 clones, around nine tenths appearing once. The CDR3 has 14 residues. From germline, CDR1 is SGHRS and CDR2 YFSETQ. Unmatched junction bases numbered 6, after V lost 4 bases and J lost 4 bases. The chain links TRBV5-1 to TRBJ1-2, with 8 bases that match TRBD1. The receptor was isolated from an adult in good health. This specimen was peripheral blood, taken on day 0 of AZD1222 vaccination. The CDR3: CASSTGQGPYGYTF. The DNA for the CDR3 is TGCGCCAGCAGCACCGGACAGGGACCCTATGGCTACACCTTC. Full variable domain (remainder filled in from reference TRBV5-1 and TRBJ1-2): KAGVTQTPRYLIKTRGQQVTLSCSPISGHRSVSWYQQTPGQGLQFLFEYFSETQRNKGNFPGRFSGRQFSNSRSEMNVSTLELGDSALYLCASSTGQGPYGYTFGSGTRLTVV.